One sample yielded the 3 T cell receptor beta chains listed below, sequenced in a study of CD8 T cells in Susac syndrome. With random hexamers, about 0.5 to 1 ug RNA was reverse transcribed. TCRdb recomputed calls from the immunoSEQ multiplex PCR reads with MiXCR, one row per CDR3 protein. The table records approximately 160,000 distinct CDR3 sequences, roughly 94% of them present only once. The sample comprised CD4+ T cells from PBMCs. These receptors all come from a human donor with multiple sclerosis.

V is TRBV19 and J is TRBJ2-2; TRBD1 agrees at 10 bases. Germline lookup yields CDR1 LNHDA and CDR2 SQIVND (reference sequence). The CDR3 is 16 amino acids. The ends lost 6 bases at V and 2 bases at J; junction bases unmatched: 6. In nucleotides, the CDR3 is TGTGCCAGTAGGACGGGACAGGGGTACAACACCGGGGAGCTGTTTTTT. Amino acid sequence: CASRTGQGYNTGELFF.

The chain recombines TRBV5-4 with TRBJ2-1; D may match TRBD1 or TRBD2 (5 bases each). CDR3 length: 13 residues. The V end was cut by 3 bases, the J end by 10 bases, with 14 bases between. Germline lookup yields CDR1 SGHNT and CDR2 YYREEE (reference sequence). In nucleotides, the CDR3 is TGTGCCAGCAGCTCTAAGGCCGGGGCGGAGCAGTTCTTC. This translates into CASSSKAGAEQFF.

CDR3: CASSRTRQEGEAFF. The CDR3 nucleotides read TGTGCCAGTAGTAGGACACGACAAGAGGGTGAAGCTTTCTTT. The rearrangement uses TRBV19 and TRBJ1-1; D may be TRBD1 (5 bases). Germline V gene sequence: CDR1 LNHDA, CDR2 SQIVND (reference sequence). Trimming took off 4 bases at V and 7 bases at J, with 16 bases between the two ends. This CDR3 is 14 amino acids long.